This T cell receptor beta chain was found in a study of regulatory T cells in long-lasting Graves disease. Study results and limitations: It is possible that accuracy was reduced by the small size of the sample. Peripheral blood was the sole material, not thyroid tissue.

To make TCR beta libraries, researchers used iRepertoire HTBI primers and Arm-PCR of CDR3 regions. Authors' data handling: Sample data revealed approximately 62 TRBV and under 15 TRBJ segments. MiXCR was run by TCRdb on the multiplex PCR reads, yielding one entry per CDR3 protein. TCRdb's processing, not the study's, gives the V and J calls here. The sample has roughly 320,000 distinct CDR3 sequences; roughly a sixth are singletons. This clonotype was detected a few times. Its antigen is not identified. The ends lost 4 bases at V and 11 bases at J; junction bases unmatched: 18. The V gene's germline CDR1 is LGHNA and CDR2 YNFKEQ. The CDR3 is made up of 17 amino acids. Time point in this sample: newly diagnosed GD, antithyroid drugs for less than 3 months. The TCR library used RNA extracted from PBMCs. The same specimen was also included in a second study, on T cells in Graves' hyperthyroidism and ophthalmopathy. As that study records: Patients having uncontrolled infection, another autoimmune disease, pregnancy or lactation were not included.

The genes are TRBV4-2 and TRBJ1-3; 9 nucleotides match TRBD1. This material consisted of peripheral blood mononuclear cells (PBMCs), taken at new diagnosis, from a patient treated with antithyroid drugs. This receptor was taken from a middle-aged man with Graves disease. The CDR3 spells CASSLTGTGTIPDPIYF. CDR3 DNA: TGTGCCAGCAGCCTTACAGGGACAGGGACCATACCGGACCCCATATATTTT.